The 10 T cell receptor beta chains given below trace back to one sample, sequenced in a study of OX40 agonist ivuxolimab in advanced cancers. Repertoires were generated with immunoSEQ multiplex PCR, while TCRdb's copy carries only in-frame clones and drops some. The sample includes some 23,000 clones, 65% to 85% of them seen just once. The sequenced sample was CD4+ or CD8+ T cells sorted from blood, obtained in a trial of the OX40 agonist ivuxolimab. The source is an adult with an advanced solid tumor such as melanoma, head and neck, liver or kidney cancer.

This clone came up a few times. This sequence joins TRBV4-2 and TRBJ1-5; weak D call: TRBD1 (5 bases). Germline V CDR1 and CDR2: LGHNA, YNFKEQ. The CDR3 is 14 amino acids. V lost 3 bases to trimming and J lost 2 bases, with 8 bases between them. CDR3 in amino acids: CASSHTRGNQPQHF. CDR3 DNA sequence: TGTGCCAGCAGCCACACCAGGGGCAATCAGCCCCAGCATTTT.

The gene calls are TRBV30 and TRBJ2-1; 10 positions match TRBD2. This CDR3 is 17 amino acids long. Germline V gene sequence: CDR1 GTSNPN, CDR2 SVGIG (reference sequence). The V gene end was trimmed by 3 bases and the J gene end by 0 bases; junction bases not matched to a gene: 8. The CDR3 sequence: CAWSAGTSVNSYNEQFF. In DNA form, the CDR3 reads TGTGCCTGGAGCGCCGGGACTAGCGTCAACTCCTACAATGAGCAGTTCTTC. Full variable domain (outside the CDR3, taken from reference TRBV30 and TRBJ2-1): SQTIHQWPATLVQPVGSPLSLECTVEGTSNPNLYWYRQAAGRGLQLLFYSVGIGQISSEVPQNLSASRPQDRQFILSSKKLLLSDSGFYLCAWSAGTSVNSYNEQFFGPGTRLTVL.

The CDR3 DNA sequence: TGTGCCAGCAGTTTCAACCCAAGGAACACCGGGGAGCTGTTTTTT. Its translation is CASSFNPRNTGELFF. V is TRBV28 and J is TRBJ2-2; D gene unclear. Per germline, CDR1 MDHEN and CDR2 SYDVKM. V lost 3 bases to trimming and J lost 1 base, with 9 bases between them. The CDR3 runs to 15 residues.

The chain joins TRBV5-6 to TRBJ1-1, with D hard to call. The CDR3 runs 15 residues. In germline, CDR1 is SGHDT, CDR2 YYEEEE. With 5 bases removed from V and 2 bases from J, the gap between germline ends came to 16 bases. DNA of the CDR3: TGTGCCAGCAGTTTTAAACTCGACGTAAACACTGAAGCTTTCTTT. Translating gives CASSFKLDVNTEAFF.

The chain joins TRBV15 to TRBJ2-1; the D gene is possibly TRBD2 (5 bases). CDR1 LNHNV and CDR2 YYDKDF come from the germline V gene (reference sequence). V was trimmed by 1 base and J by 9 bases, leaving 10 bases between them. The CDR3 sequence is 13 residues long. The CDR3 DNA reads TGTGCCACCAGCAGAGTTGTAGCGAGTGAGCAGTTCTTC. This translates into CATSRVVASEQFF.

This chain uses TRBV5-1 with TRBJ2-3; 13 bases line up with TRBD2. With V trimmed by 0 bases and J by 5 bases, 6 bases remained unmatched. Germline CDR1 and CDR2: SGHRS and YFSETQ. CDR3 length: 17 residues. The CDR3 protein is CASSLVGTSGAGDTQYF. In DNA form, the CDR3 reads TGCGCCAGCAGCTTGGTCGGGACTAGCGGGGCTGGAGATACGCAGTATTTT.

The gene calls are TRBV10-3 and TRBJ1-2; a weak D match, TRBD1 (5 bases). CDR3 size: 15 residues. Per germline, CDR1 ENHRY and CDR2 SYGVKD. The V and J ends lost 0 bases and 4 bases respectively, with 12 bases between them. CDR3 sequence reads: CAISESSDIFYGYTF. DNA of the CDR3: TGTGCCATCAGTGAGTCCTCGGACATCTTCTATGGCTACACCTTC.

This chain joins TRBV7-8 and TRBJ1-6; D is ambiguous. The ends were cut back, 5 bases at V and 0 bases at J, with 17 bases in the middle. This CDR3 has 18 residues. Looked up from germline, CDR1 is SGHVS and CDR2 is FQNEAQ. This chain's CDR3 is CASSPAWEGSSYNSPLHF. CDR3 DNA: TGTGCCAGCAGCCCAGCATGGGAGGGTAGCTCCTATAATTCACCCCTCCACTTT.

This chain uses TRBV2 with TRBJ1-5, with 7 bases lining up with TRBD1. Looked up from germline, CDR1 is SNHLY and CDR2 is FYNNEI. The length of the CDR3 is 13 residues. Trimming took 5 bases from V and 5 from J; bases not matched to a gene: 3. CDR3 nucleotides: TGTGCCAGCAGTCCAGGGGGGTATCAGCCCCAGCATTTT. Translating it yields CASSPGGYQPQHF.

Judged by abundance, this clone is medium-sized. The rearrangement links TRBV13 to TRBJ1-1, with D maybe TRBD1 (5 bases). CDR3 length: 14 residues. Deletions cut 1 base from V and 8 bases from J, with 14 bases between. Germline V gives CDR1 PRHDT, CDR2 FYEKMQ (reference sequence). Here the CDR3 reads CASSLESETGEAFF. The CDR3 nucleotides read TGTGCCAGCAGCTTAGAGAGCGAAACAGGCGAAGCTTTCTTT.